This TCR beta chain was captured in a study of cytotoxic CD8 clonotypes in ibrutinib-treated CLL. General study findings and limits: A rise in clonality was seen at ibrutinib response, and a fall back toward baseline was seen at progression.

To note about this clone: Its specificity is unknown.

The germline gives CDR1 SGHKS, CDR2 YYEKEE (reference sequence). The length of the CDR3 is 14 residues. V shed 0 bases and J shed 2 bases, with 9 bases lying between them. Sequencing was performed with immunoSEQ multiplex PCR; in TCRdb, only in-frame clones are kept and a portion is missing. Counted here are about 84,000 clones, 86% occurring once; the ten biggest clones make up about 5.6%. This TCR was recovered from a human donor with chronic lymphocytic leukemia. The gene calls are TRBV5-5 and TRBJ2-7; a possible D gene is TRBD1 (5 bases). This specimen was PBMCs, taken before ibrutinib treatment. This CDR3 reads CASSLVQEPYEQYF. In nucleotides, the CDR3 is TGTGCCAGCAGCTTGGTACAGGAGCCCTACGAGCAGTACTTC.